The present T cell receptor (beta chain) was sequenced within a study of post-analysis software for immune sequencing data. Findings and caveats of the study: The five TRBV segments detected at higher frequency in patients than in controls included TRBV5-6, TRBV5-1 and TRBV20-1. Normalized Chao1 diversity in multiple sclerosis patients fell significantly below that of controls. Clustering by F measure revealed strong co-clustering among samples prepared together in one batch.

Prepared libraries of TCR beta cDNA carried unique molecular identifiers. Between about 1 and 10 million T cells gave rise to approximately 520,000 cDNA molecules. From the PCR reads, TCRdb called clonotypes with MiXCR, one entry per CDR3 protein. The profile shows approximately 690,000 distinct CDR3 sequences, 55% to 70% of them singletons. Notes on this clonotype: Antigen unknown.

This CDR3 is 13 amino acids long. Per the germline V gene, CDR1 is DFQATT and CDR2 is SNEGSKA (reference sequence). Trimming removed 6 bases from V and 7 bases from J; junction bases left unmatched: 11. Input material: blood. The rearrangement joins TRBV20-1 to TRBJ1-2, with 7 bases identical to TRBD1. This receptor was obtained from a girl aged 2-10 years with multiple sclerosis. This CDR3 reads CSATGSQLTGYTF. The CDR3 coding sequence is TGCAGTGCGACAGGGAGCCAGTTGACTGGCTACACCTTC.